These T cell receptor beta chains were read from a single sample in a study of Ad26.COV2.S vaccination and SARS-CoV-2 variants. TCRdb keeps only in-frame clones here, not all; method: immunoSEQ multiplex PCR. The table includes about 480,000 clones, 87% detected once. The sample consisted of peripheral blood, taken in a trial of Ad26.COV2.S vaccine versus placebo. The receptors here all came from a person between 18 and 60 years old who received the Ad26.COV2.S COVID-19 vaccine or a placebo. Each CDR3 is given with its conserved first and last residue. The D gene is left open where the match is weak. A clone size is listed for some rows: how often the clone was seen (once, few, many), or a class if it is expanded.

cdr3_nt	cdr3_aa	v_call	clone_size	d_call	j_call
TGCGCCAGCAGCCAAGAGGGACCACAATGGGGTGGCTACACCTTC	CASSQEGPQWGGYTF	TRBV4-1	NA	NA	TRBJ1-2
TGTGCCAGTAGTACCCCTTCGACAGGGCCTACACCGAACACCGGGGAGCTGTTTTTT	CASSTPSTGPTPNTGELFF	TRBV19	NA	TRBD1	TRBJ2-2
TGTGCCAGCAGTTTGGCCAGCGGGAGGTACAATGAGCAGTTCTTC	CASSLASGRYNEQFF	TRBV27	once	TRBD2	TRBJ2-1
TGTGCCAGCAGTTTGTGGGACAGGGGGTACTACGAGCAGTACTTC	CASSLWDRGYYEQYF	TRBV28	NA	TRBD1	TRBJ2-7
TGTGCCAGCATCCCTGGGGAGGCCTATTGGGGCACCATATATTTT	CASIPGEAYWGTIYF	TRBV7-9	NA	NA	TRBJ1-3
TGTGCCAGCAGTGACTGGGGCGGGGGCAATGAGCAGTTCTTC	CASSDWGGGNEQFF	TRBV6-6	NA	TRBD2	TRBJ2-1
TGTGCCAGCAGAGACCGAAGGAGCTACAATGAGCAGTTCTTC	CASRDRRSYNEQFF	TRBV6-5	NA	NA	TRBJ2-1
TGCAGTGCTAGTTGGCAGGGGGAGACCCAGTACTTC	CSASWQGETQYF	TRBV20-1	NA	NA	TRBJ2-5
TGCGCCAGCATCAGACCGGGACAGGGGGCCTATCCTTATGGCTACACCTTC	CASIRPGQGAYPYGYTF	TRBV10-1	few	TRBD1	TRBJ1-2
TGTGCCAGTAGTACCCCGCTCTCCTACAATGAGCAGTTCTTC	CASSTPLSYNEQFF	TRBV19	NA	NA	TRBJ2-1
TGTGCCAGCAGTGAATTTGGGGTCGTAGAGACCCAGTACTTC	CASSEFGVVETQYF	TRBV25-1	NA	NA	TRBJ2-5
TGTGCCAGCAGTTTAAGCGGGAGGGCAGATACGCAGTATTTT	CASSLSGRADTQYF	TRBV28	NA	TRBD2	TRBJ2-3
TGTGCCAGCAGCAAGGGACTAGCCTACGAGCAGTACTTC	CASSKGLAYEQYF	TRBV6-5	once	TRBD2	TRBJ2-7
TGTGCCAGCAGCTTGAGGGGAGAGACCCAGTACTTC	CASSLRGETQYF	TRBV7-8	once	NA	TRBJ2-5
TGTGCCAGCAGCCGACGGGGGTCCACACCTCTCACCGGGGAGCTGTTTTTT	CASSRRGSTPLTGELFF	TRBV7-8	NA	NA	TRBJ2-2
TGTGCCAGTACCCTCGGGGGCACCTCCTACGAGCAGTACTTC	CASTLGGTSYEQYF	TRBV2	NA	NA	TRBJ2-7
TGTGCCAGCAGCCTGCTAACAGAAATTAACACCGGGGAGCTGTTTTTT	CASSLLTEINTGELFF	TRBV14	NA	NA	TRBJ2-2
TGTGCCAGCAGTTCTCCCAATACAATGAACACTGAAGCTTTCTTT	CASSSPNTMNTEAFF	TRBV28	NA	NA	TRBJ1-1
TGCGCCAGCAGCTTCAGGGGACCGGATAATGAAAAACTGTTTTTT	CASSFRGPDNEKLFF	TRBV5-1	once	NA	TRBJ1-4
TGCAGCGTGTTAGGAGGGAGGGGAGATACGCAGTATTTT	CSVLGGRGDTQYF	TRBV29-1	NA	TRBD2	TRBJ2-3
TGTGCCAGCAGCTCAGACCGGCGCGCCTATGGCTACACCTTC	CASSSDRRAYGYTF	TRBV7-9	few	NA	TRBJ1-2
TGTGCCAGCAGTTTAGGGCTAGGGGGGAAGCAGTACTTC	CASSLGLGGKQYF	TRBV28	NA	NA	TRBJ2-7
TGTGCCAGCAGCGCAACAGTTACTGAAGCTTTCTTT	CASSATVTEAFF	TRBV2	NA	NA	TRBJ1-1
TGTGCCAGCAGCCGCCCGGGACTGGAGGCTTTCTTT	CASSRPGLEAFF	TRBV28	NA	NA	TRBJ1-1
TGTGCCAGTAGTACGGGACTTTTTTTAGGTTTT	CASSTGLFLGF	TRBV19	NA	NA	TRBJ1-5
TGTGCCAGCAGCAAGACAGGGGGCGTAGGGGAGACCCAGTACTTC	CASSKTGGVGETQYF	TRBV7-3	NA	TRBD1	TRBJ2-5
TGTGCCAGCAGTTCAACCGGCATGGGGCACGCAGGGACCCAGTACTTC	CASSSTGMGHAGTQYF	TRBV27	NA	NA	TRBJ2-5
TGTGCCAGCAGCCCGGTTCTAGCGGGCCCCACGGGATGGTCGTACTTC	CASSPVLAGPTGWSYF	TRBV28	NA	TRBD2	TRBJ2-5
TGCGCCAGCAGCCCGTCTGGGGGAGCCGAGACCCAGTACTTC	CASSPSGGAETQYF	TRBV5-1	NA	NA	TRBJ2-5
TGTGCCAGCAGTTATATGGGCTTTAGGACCTCCTACGAGCAGTACTTC	CASSYMGFRTSYEQYF	TRBV7-8	NA	NA	TRBJ2-7
TGTGCTCTGGCCCGGGAGGGCCTCTCCAATGAGCAGTTCTTC	CALAREGLSNEQFF	TRBV30	NA	TRBD2	TRBJ2-1
TGTGCCAGCAGCCCGTCGGCGTGGGGCTCCTACGAGCAGTACTTC	CASSPSAWGSYEQYF	TRBV9	NA	NA	TRBJ2-7
TGTGCCAGCAGGAAACGGGACCAACGATTGGTGTACTTC	CASRKRDQRLVYF	TRBV28	NA	NA	TRBJ2-7
TGTGCCAGCAGTGATCCCTTGTACAATCAGCCCCAGCATTTT	CASSDPLYNQPQHF	TRBV6-1	NA	NA	TRBJ1-5
TGTGCCAGCAGTCACGGTAGCAATCAGCCCCAGCATTTT	CASSHGSNQPQHF	TRBV6-5	NA	NA	TRBJ1-5
TGTGCCAGCAGCTTCTCGACAGGGATTACAGAAGAGACCCAGTACTTC	CASSFSTGITEETQYF	TRBV7-9	NA	TRBD1	TRBJ2-5
TGTGCCAGCAGCTTGCAGTATAGCTCCTACGAGCAGTACTTC	CASSLQYSSYEQYF	TRBV7-2	NA	NA	TRBJ2-7
TGTGCCAGCAGCCGGCGGGGGGACGCTCAAGGTTGGGGTGAAAAACTGTTTTTT	CASSRRGDAQGWGEKLFF	TRBV5-6	NA	NA	TRBJ1-4
TGTGCCACCAGTGACTACTCCTCCTATGGCTACACCTTC	CATSDYSSYGYTF	TRBV24-1	few	NA	TRBJ1-2
TGTGCCAGCAGCGGGAGGCCTAGCGGGAGGGTTTATGAGCAGTTCTTC	CASSGRPSGRVYEQFF	TRBV9	NA	TRBD2	TRBJ2-1
TGTGCCAGCAGTGCAGCGGGCGCGGGCACAGATACGCAGTATTTT	CASSAAGAGTDTQYF	TRBV28	NA	NA	TRBJ2-3
TGTGCCAGCTCACCACCGAAAAGAGGGTCCAATGAGCAGTTCTTC	CASSPPKRGSNEQFF	TRBV18	NA	NA	TRBJ2-1
TGTGCCAGCTCACAGGAGATGGGGGGAGCTAGCGGGAGATTTGAGCAGTTCTTC	CASSQEMGGASGRFEQFF	TRBV18	NA	TRBD2	TRBJ2-1
TGTGCCAGCAGCCCAACGGGACTAGCGGGAGTGCATACGCAGTATTTT	CASSPTGLAGVHTQYF	TRBV7-7	NA	TRBD2	TRBJ2-3
TGTGCCACCAGCAGATACGGGGTTGTGAACACTGAAGCTTTCTTT	CATSRYGVVNTEAFF	TRBV15	NA	NA	TRBJ1-1
TGTGCCAGCAGCTTAAGGGCCGGGACCTACAATGAGCAGTTCTTC	CASSLRAGTYNEQFF	TRBV7-9	NA	NA	TRBJ2-1
TGCGCCAGCAGAAAACGCCCGTTCCGGCGCACAGATACGCAGTATTTT	CASRKRPFRRTDTQYF	TRBV10-1	once	NA	TRBJ2-3
TGTGCCAGCACTACACCCGCCGGGGGAGGCTACACCTTC	CASTTPAGGGYTF	TRBV7-2	NA	NA	TRBJ1-2
TGTGCCAGTAGAGTGGGACAGAACTATGGCTACACCTTC	CASRVGQNYGYTF	TRBV19	NA	TRBD1	TRBJ1-2
TGTGCCAGCAGTGAATATTGGGTTAATGGCTACACCTTC	CASSEYWVNGYTF	TRBV25-1	NA	NA	TRBJ1-2
TGTGCCAGCAGCCTTTCTTCCTATGAAGGAACCTTC	CASSLSSYEGTF	TRBV28	NA	NA	TRBJ1-2
TGTGCCAGCAGTCCACAGGGGCCCTCTGGGGCCGGGGAGCTGTTTTTT	CASSPQGPSGAGELFF	TRBV28	NA	TRBD1	TRBJ2-2
TGTGCCAGCAGCCCCCGTCCCGTCGAGACCCAGTACTTC	CASSPRPVETQYF	TRBV9	NA	NA	TRBJ2-5
TGTGCCAGCAGCTTAGTTTCGGCTAATGAAAAACTGTTTTTT	CASSLVSANEKLFF	TRBV7-2	NA	NA	TRBJ1-4
TGTGCCAGCACCCCAGGGACAGTTGCGGGCTACACCTTC	CASTPGTVAGYTF	TRBV12-3/TRBV12-4	few	TRBD1	TRBJ1-2
TGCGCCAGCAAACTACGGCTAGCGGTTGACTACGAGCAGTACTTC	CASKLRLAVDYEQYF	TRBV5-1	NA	TRBD2	TRBJ2-7
TGTGCCAGCAGTGACTTGGACGCTCAGGTTTACGAGCAGTACTTC	CASSDLDAQVYEQYF	TRBV6-4	NA	NA	TRBJ2-7
TGTGCCAGTACCCCGTCTGGAAACACCATATATTTT	CASTPSGNTIYF	TRBV19	NA	NA	TRBJ1-3
TGCAGCGTTCCTCAGGGAACCTATGGCTACACCTTC	CSVPQGTYGYTF	TRBV29-1	NA	NA	TRBJ1-2